This T cell receptor (beta chain) was recovered during a study of T cells after yellow fever vaccination. Study-level findings and limits: Weaker, the secondary response had a peak occurring faster, on day 5 versus 15.

In the case of this clonotype: Its antigen is as yet unknown.

Using its own MiXCR run on the 5' RACE reads, TCRdb lists one record per CDR3 protein. Among 90,000 to 130,000 distinct CDR3 sequences listed, 7% to 8.5% were seen once. The ends were cut back, 1 base at V and 12 bases at J, with 7 bases in the middle. CDR1 and CDR2 from the germline V gene are SEHNR and FQNEAQ (reference sequence). This CDR3 is built from 12 residues. The sequenced sample was CD8+ T cells sorted from PBMCs, obtained 45 days after the yellow fever booster vaccination. The clonotype comes from a man younger than 40 who received the YFV17D yellow fever vaccine. The J gene is TRBJ1-6, the V gene TRBV7-9; D unresolved. The CDR3: CASSLGRGPLHF. DNA for the CDR3: TGTGCCAGCAGCTTAGGTCGGGGACCCCTCCACTTT.